This note documents a single T cell receptor beta chain sequence. The CDR3 sequence is 15 residues long. In germline, CDR1 is MNHNS, CDR2 SASEGT. The V and J ends lost 1 base and 2 bases respectively, with 8 bases between them. The data stem from a study of blood T cell repertoires in COVID-19. Study-wide context: PBMCs, B-cell-depleted T cells, or T cells provided the cDNA or gDNA that made up the material.

Repertoires were generated with immunoSEQ multiplex PCR, while TCRdb's copy carries only in-frame clones and drops some. The table shows 130,000 to 150,000 clones, with 80% to 90% occurring only once. Seattle participants joined during active infection and were tracked over time. The sequencing input was peripheral blood. This TCR was sampled from a woman aged 55-70 years with COVID-19, enrolled during active disease. The rearrangement joins TRBV6-1 to TRBJ1-4, with D possibly being TRBD1 (6 bases). The CDR3 DNA sequence: TGTGCCAGCAGTGAAGGGACAGTGACTAATGAAAAACTGTTTTTT. Amino acid sequence: CASSEGTVTNEKLFF.